Listed here are 2 T cell receptor beta chains from one sample, sequenced in a study of T-cell reconstitution after alpha-beta-depleted transplantation in children. Preparation of the TCRbeta library used unique molecular identifiers. TCRdb redid the calling of the PCR reads with MiXCR, one entry per CDR3 protein. The sample consists of about 980,000 distinct CDR3 sequences, under 30% of them appearing once. The source material was PBMCs, mostly from graft donor cells, sampled 360 days after TCRalphabeta/CD19-depleted stem cell transplant. These receptor sequences come from a boy younger than two who had a stem cell transplant for SCID, so the T cells may come from the graft donor.

The chain has TRBV4-2 and TRBJ2-7; TRBD2 matches 7 bases. The CDR3 extends over 17 amino acids. Looked up from germline, CDR1 is LGHNA and CDR2 is YNFKEQ. The ends lost 1 base at V and 4 bases at J; junction bases unmatched: 13. This CDR3 is CASSQVHRLADPYEQYF. Here the CDR3 DNA reads TGTGCCAGCAGCCAAGTCCATAGGCTAGCGGACCCTTACGAGCAGTACTTC.

The V gene is TRBV2, the J gene TRBJ2-3; D might be TRBD1 or TRBD2, each matching 6 bases. Per germline, CDR1 SNHLY and CDR2 FYNNEI. Trimming took off 4 bases at V and 2 bases at J, with 13 bases between the two ends. This CDR3 has 15 amino acids. CDR3 residues: CASSVGGQDTDTQYF. As DNA, the CDR3 is TGTGCCAGCAGTGTCGGGGGCCAGGACACAGATACGCAGTATTTT.